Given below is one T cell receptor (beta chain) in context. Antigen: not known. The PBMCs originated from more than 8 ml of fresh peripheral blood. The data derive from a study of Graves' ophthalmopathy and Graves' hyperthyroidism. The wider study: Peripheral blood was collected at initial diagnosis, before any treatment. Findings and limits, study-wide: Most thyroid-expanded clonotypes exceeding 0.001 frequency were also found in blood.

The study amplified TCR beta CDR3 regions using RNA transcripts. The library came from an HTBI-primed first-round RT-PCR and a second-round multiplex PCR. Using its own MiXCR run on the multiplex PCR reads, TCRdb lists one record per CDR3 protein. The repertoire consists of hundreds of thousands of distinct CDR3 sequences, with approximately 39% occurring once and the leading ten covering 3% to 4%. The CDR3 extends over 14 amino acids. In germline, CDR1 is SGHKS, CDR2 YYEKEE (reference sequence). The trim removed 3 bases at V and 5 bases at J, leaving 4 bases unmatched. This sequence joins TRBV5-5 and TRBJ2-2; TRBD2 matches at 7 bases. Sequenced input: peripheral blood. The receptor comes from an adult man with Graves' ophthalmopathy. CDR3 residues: CASSWRRETGELFF. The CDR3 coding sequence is TGTGCCAGCAGCTGGCGGCGGGAGACCGGGGAGCTGTTTTTT.